Given below is one T cell receptor delta chain in context. The antigen is not known. TCRdb shows a much larger clone's protein in place of this DNA's translation, and the two differ at residue 6, likely through a read error; the protein shown is translated from the DNA. This entry comes from a study of γδ T cells in repeated Plasmodium falciparum infection. Gammadelta T cells were flow-sorted from PBMC into Vgamma9/Vdelta2+ and Vdelta2-negative populations for bulk analysis. The ends lost 3 bases at V and 6 bases at J; junction bases unmatched: 18. CDR3 size: 18 residues. In germline, CDR1 is TSWWSYY, CDR2 QGS. TCRdb redid the clone calls on the multiplex PCR reads with CATT. The top ten hold approximately 16% of the sample, which has tens of thousands of delta-chain clones, over 1.5% seen once. General study findings and limits: Waves of new clonotype selection appeared after repeated controlled infections in Vdelta2-negative, largely Vdelta1+, gammadelta T cells.

This sequence joins TRDV1 and TRDJ1, with 8 bases aligning to TRDD3. The specimen was gamma-delta T cells from blood. The sequence was collected from a pool of human donors (malaria-infected and uninfected, not separated). CDR3 amino acids: CALGDKDGRGIIGYKLIF. DNA for the CDR3: TGTGCTCTTGGGGACAAGGACGGAAGGGGGATAATCGGGTATAAACTCATCTTT.